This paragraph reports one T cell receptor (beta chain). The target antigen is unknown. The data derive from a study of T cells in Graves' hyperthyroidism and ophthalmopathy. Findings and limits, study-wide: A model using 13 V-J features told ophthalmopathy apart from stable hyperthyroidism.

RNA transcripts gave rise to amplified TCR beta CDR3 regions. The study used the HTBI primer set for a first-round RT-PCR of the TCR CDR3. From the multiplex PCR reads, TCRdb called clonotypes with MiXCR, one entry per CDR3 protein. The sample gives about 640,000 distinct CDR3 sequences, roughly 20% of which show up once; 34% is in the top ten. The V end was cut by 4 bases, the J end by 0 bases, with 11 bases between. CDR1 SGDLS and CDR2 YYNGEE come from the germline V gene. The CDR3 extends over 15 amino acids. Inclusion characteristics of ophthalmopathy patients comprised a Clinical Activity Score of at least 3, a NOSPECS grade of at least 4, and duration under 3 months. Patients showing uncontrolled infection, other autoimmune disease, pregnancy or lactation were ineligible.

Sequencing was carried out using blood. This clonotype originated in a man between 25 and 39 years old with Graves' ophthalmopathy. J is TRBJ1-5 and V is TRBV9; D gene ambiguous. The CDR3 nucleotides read TGTGCCAGCAGCCTTAGTCCAGATAGCAATCAGCCCCAGCATTTT. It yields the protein CASSLSPDSNQPQHF.